This T cell receptor (beta chain) was observed in a study of CD8 T cells in Susac syndrome. Random hexamers were used to reverse transcribe about 0.5 to 1 ug of RNA. TCRdb analysed the immunoSEQ multiplex PCR reads with MiXCR anew, one entry per CDR3 protein. The table lists under 200,000 distinct CDR3 sequences, 95% of them singletons. The CDR3 consists of 13 residues. Germline assignment: CDR1 DFQATT and CDR2 SNEGSKA (reference sequence). V lost 0 bases and J lost 5, with 8 bases in between. TCR beta from blood CD8+ and CD4+ T cells was sequenced. The controls were healthy donors who were matched for age and sex. Negative magnetic isolation gave CD8+ and CD4+ cells; FACS enriched CD8+ TEMRA.

The specimen sequenced was CD4+ T cells from PBMCs. The chain combines TRBV20-1 with TRBJ1-5, with D perhaps matching TRBD1 (6 bases). This receptor was obtained from a human donor in good health. Here the CDR3 reads CSARDRGDQPQHF. The CDR3 DNA sequence: TGCAGTGCTAGAGACAGGGGTGATCAGCCCCAGCATTTT.